The source of this TCR beta chain is a study of blood T cell repertoires in COVID-19. On the study more broadly: Sample material is recorded as cDNA or gDNA derived from T cells, B-cell-depleted T cells, or PBMCs.

In the original processing: Estimates of nucleated cell counts were drawn from the amplification of reference gene primers. Method: immunoSEQ multiplex PCR; TCRdb's copy keeps in-frame clones and lacks some. That table furnishes V, J and clone size, whereas the DNA furnished D and trimming. The table includes about 160,000 clones, roughly 85% detected once. Participants reported their clinical history, and cohort assignment relied on those reports. The CDR3 extends over 17 amino acids. With 1 base removed from V and 8 bases from J, the gap between germline ends came to 21 bases. The germline V gene has CDR1 SGHRS and CDR2 YFSETQ.

This TCR came from a man aged 55 to 69 who had recovered from COVID-19. The V and J genes are TRBV5-1 and TRBJ1-4; D not resolved. Sample: PBMCs or T cells enriched from blood (not recorded which). In DNA form, the CDR3 reads TGCGCCAGCAGCTTGACCTCCTCAGGAAGCATAATCGAAAAACTGTTTTTT. Translated: CASSLTSSGSIIEKLFF.